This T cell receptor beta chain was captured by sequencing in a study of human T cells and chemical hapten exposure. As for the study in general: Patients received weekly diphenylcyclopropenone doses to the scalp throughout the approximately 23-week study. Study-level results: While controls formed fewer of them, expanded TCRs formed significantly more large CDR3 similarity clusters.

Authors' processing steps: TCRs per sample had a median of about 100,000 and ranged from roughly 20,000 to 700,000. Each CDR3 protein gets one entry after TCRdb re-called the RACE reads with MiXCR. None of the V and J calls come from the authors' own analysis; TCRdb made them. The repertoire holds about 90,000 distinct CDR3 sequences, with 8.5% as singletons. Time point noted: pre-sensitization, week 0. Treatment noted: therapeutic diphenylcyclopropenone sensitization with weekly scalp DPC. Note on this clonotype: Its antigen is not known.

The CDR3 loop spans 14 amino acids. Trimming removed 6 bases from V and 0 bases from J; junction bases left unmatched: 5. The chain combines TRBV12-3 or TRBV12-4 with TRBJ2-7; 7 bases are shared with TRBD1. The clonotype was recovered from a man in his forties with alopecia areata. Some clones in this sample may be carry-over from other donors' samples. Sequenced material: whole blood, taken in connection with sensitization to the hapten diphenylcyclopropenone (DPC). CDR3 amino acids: CASSPGTVSYEQYF. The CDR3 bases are TGTGCCAGCAGCCCCGGGACAGTCTCCTACGAGCAGTACTTC.